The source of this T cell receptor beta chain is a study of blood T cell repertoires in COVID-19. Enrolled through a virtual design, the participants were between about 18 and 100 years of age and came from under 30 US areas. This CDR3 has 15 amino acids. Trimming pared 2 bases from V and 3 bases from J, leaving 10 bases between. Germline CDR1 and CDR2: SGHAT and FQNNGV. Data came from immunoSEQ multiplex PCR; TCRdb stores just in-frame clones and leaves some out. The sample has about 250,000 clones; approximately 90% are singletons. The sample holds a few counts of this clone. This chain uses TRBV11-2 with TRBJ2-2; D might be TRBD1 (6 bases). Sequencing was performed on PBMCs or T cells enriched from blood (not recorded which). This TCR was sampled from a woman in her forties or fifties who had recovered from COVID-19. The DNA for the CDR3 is TGTGCCAGCAGCTTAAGCAGGGGCGACACCGGGGAGCTGTTTTTT. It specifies CASSLSRGDTGELFF.